This T cell receptor (beta chain) was sequenced for a study of spatial heterogeneity in lung cancer (dated by TCRdb to the late 2010s). Concerning the study at large: Beta-chain transcripts were consistently detected in greater numbers than alpha-chain transcripts, which likely reflected higher beta-chain transcript abundance. In tumor regions, TCR transcript counts showed a strong correlation with a T cell transcriptional module score derived from matched bulk RNA-seq. In the raw uncorrected reads, each unique combination of TCR and UMI appeared more than ten times on average. TCR alpha and beta repertoires were quantitatively compared across multiple tumor regions, matched nontumor lung and blood in non-small cell lung cancer. Nonsynonymous mutation counts, determined by whole-exome sequencing of tumor tissue, were related to features of the TCR repertoire. Both alpha and beta chains were TCR-sequenced in samples taken at surgery, namely 220 tumor regions, around 64 matched nontumor lung samples and a few dozen PBMC samples.

This clonotype is identified as medium-sized (0.01 to 0.1%). What antigen it recognizes has not been identified. Base qualities are not provided; no much larger clone lies one nucleotide away. From the cysteine through the phenylalanine, the CDR3 covers 14 amino acids. Solely the CDR3 DNA is kept, with 42 bases framed from the first base. V and J are trimmed by 5 bases and 7 bases, and the gene matches miss 7 bases of the junction. Sample time point, as interpreted from the label and publication: sample taken at primary tumor resection. Donors were approximately 72 patients with early-stage, untreated non-small cell lung cancer from the lung TRACERx cohort. Without any cell sorting, TCR sequencing was performed on whole RNA extracted either from tumor and nontumor lung tissue or from cryopreserved PBMC samples. Only patients for whom sufficient RNA was available from at least two tumor regions were selected for TCR sequencing. A lung pathologist reviewed the tumor and adjacent nontumor lung specimens before the specimens were selected.

Overall results and qualifications from the work: Confirming at a functional level the hypothesis that regional TCRs recognize regional mutations was considered to require additional single-cell paired TCR alpha and beta sequencing. TCR-seq coverage of tumor T cells was estimated at only 7% to 8% for alpha chains and less than 15% for beta chains. The tumor nonsynonymous mutation count correlated with the number of expanded intratumoral alpha and beta TCRs. The count of ubiquitous expanded TCRs correlated with the count of ubiquitous nonsynonymous mutations, and the count of regional expanded TCRs correlated with the count of regional nonsynonymous mutations.

The library was prepared using 5' RACE. Sequencing took place on a NextSeq 500. To allow correction of PCR and sequencing errors, the TCR library protocol tagged every TCR cDNA molecule with a unique molecular identifier. The paper's processing steps were these. TCR identification, UMI-based error correction and CDR3 extraction were all carried out with Decombinator tools. Expanded TCRs were defined as those above a frequency of 2 per 1,000, corresponding to the top 1% of the tumor frequency distribution. Expanded tumor TCRs statistically deemed absent (corrected P<0.05) from at least one tumor region were classed as regional, and all other expanded tumor TCRs were classed as ubiquitous. Renyi diversity was calculated using the R vegan package after each repertoire was subsampled 100 times to 5,000 TCRs. CDR3 similarity networks were constructed using string-kernel similarity of amino acid triplets, with links drawn between CDR3s whose pairwise similarity was above 0.82. TCRdb trimmed the raw reads at Q25, called clones with MiXCR and kept productive beta chains. Rows merge per CDR3 protein into single entries with the most common DNA and genes. The V and J calls here are based on TCRdb, not the publication. Here the sample has fewer than 20,000 distinct CDR3 sequences; roughly 7.5% occur a single time. Less than 30% of the sample goes to the ten largest clones.

The sequencing used lung tumor tissue, collected at surgery. The receptor's source is a male donor with early-stage non-small cell lung cancer. Rearrangement joined TRBV12-3 or TRBV12-4 to TRBJ2-2, and 7 junctional nucleotides match TRBD1. In nucleotides, the sequence is TGTGCCAGCAGTCTACAGGGGAGAGGCGGGGAGCTGTTTTTT. Translated, it reads CASSLQGRGGELFF.